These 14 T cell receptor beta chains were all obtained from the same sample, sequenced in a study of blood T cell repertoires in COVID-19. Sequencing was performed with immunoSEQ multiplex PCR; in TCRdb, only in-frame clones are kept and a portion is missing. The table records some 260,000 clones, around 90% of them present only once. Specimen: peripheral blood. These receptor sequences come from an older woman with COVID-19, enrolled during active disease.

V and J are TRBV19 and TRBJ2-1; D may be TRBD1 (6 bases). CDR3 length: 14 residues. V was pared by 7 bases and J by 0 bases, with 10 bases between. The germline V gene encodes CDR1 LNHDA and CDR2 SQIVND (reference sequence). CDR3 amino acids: CASNRAASYNEQFF. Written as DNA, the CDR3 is TGTGCCAGTAACAGGGCCGCCTCCTACAATGAGCAGTTCTTC. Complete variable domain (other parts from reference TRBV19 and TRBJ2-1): DGGITQSPKYLFRKEGQNVTLSCEQNLNHDAMYWYRQDPGQGLRLIYYSQIVNDFQKGDIAEGYSVSREKKESFPLTVTSAQKNPTAFYLCASNRAASYNEQFFGPGTRLTVL.

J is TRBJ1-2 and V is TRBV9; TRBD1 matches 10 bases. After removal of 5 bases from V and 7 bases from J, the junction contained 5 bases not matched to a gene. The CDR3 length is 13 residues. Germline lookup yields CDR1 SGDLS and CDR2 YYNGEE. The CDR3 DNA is TGTGCCAGCAGGGGACAGGGGTTAGGTGGCTACACCTTC. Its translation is CASRGQGLGGYTF. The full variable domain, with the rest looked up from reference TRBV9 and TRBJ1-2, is DSGVTQTPKHLITATGQRVTLRCSPRSGDLSVYWYQQSLDQGLQFLIQYYNGEERAKGNILERFSAQQFPDLHSELNLSSLELGDSALYFCASRGQGLGGYTFGSGTRLTVV.

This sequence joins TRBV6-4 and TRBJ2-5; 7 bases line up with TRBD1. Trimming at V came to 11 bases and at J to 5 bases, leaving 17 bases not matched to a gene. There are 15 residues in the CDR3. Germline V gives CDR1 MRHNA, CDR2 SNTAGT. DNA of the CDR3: TGTGCCCCCACTATCGAGAGGGGGCGCCGTGAGACCCAGTACTTC. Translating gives CAPTIERGRRETQYF.

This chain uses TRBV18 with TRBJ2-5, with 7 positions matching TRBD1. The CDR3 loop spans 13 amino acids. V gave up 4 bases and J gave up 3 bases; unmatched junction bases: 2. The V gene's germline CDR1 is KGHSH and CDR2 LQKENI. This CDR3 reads CASSRGQKETQYF. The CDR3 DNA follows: TGTGCCAGCTCACGGGGACAGAAAGAGACCCAGTACTTC.

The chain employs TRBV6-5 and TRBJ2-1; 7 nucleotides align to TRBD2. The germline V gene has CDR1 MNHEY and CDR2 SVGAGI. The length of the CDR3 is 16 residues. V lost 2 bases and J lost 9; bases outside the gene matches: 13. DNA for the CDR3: TGTGCCAGCAGTTACAGGCGGATGGTGGGAGGGACTGAGCAGTTCTTC. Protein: CASSYRRMVGGTEQFF.

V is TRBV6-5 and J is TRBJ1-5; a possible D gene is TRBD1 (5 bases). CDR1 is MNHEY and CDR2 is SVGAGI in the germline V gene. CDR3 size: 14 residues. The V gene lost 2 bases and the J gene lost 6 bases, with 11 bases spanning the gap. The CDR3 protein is CASSYVREGQPQHF. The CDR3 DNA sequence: TGTGCCAGCAGTTACGTCAGGGAAGGTCAGCCCCAGCATTTT.

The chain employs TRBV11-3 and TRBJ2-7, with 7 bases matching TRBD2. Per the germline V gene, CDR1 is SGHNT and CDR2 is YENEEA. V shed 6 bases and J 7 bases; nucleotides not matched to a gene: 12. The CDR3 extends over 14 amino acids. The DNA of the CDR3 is TGTGCCAGCAGTCAGCGGGACTACCTGGGGGAGCAGTACTTC. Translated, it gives CASSQRDYLGEQYF.

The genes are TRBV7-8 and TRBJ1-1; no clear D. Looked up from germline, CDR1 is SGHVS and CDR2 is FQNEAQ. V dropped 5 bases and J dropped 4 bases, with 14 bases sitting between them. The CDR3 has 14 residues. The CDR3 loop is CASSPREEGTEAFF. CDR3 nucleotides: TGTGCCAGCAGCCCAAGAGAGGAGGGCACTGAAGCTTTCTTT.

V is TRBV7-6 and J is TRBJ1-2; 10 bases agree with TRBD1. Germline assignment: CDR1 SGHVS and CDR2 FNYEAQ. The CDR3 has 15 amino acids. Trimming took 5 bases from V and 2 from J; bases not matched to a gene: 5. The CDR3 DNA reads TGTGCCAGCAGCCCTGGGACAGGGGAAAACTATGGCTACACCTTC. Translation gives CASSPGTGENYGYTF.

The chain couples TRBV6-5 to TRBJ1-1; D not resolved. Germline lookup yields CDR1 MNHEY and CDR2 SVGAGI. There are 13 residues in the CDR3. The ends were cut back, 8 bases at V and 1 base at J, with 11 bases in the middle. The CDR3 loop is CASEDSRNTEAFF. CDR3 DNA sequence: TGTGCCAGCGAAGATTCCAGGAACACTGAAGCTTTCTTT.

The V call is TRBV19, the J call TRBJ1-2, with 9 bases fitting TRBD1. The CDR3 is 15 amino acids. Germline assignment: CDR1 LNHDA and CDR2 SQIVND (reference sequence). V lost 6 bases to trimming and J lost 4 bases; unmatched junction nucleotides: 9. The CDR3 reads CASSPQGALVYGYTF. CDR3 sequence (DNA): TGTGCCAGTAGCCCACAGGGGGCTTTGGTCTATGGCTACACCTTC.

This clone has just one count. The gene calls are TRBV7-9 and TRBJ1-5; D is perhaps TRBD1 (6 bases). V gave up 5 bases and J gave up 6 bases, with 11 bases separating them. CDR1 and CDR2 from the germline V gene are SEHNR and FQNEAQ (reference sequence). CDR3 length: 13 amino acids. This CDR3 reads CASSPQGSQPQHF. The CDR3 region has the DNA TGTGCCAGCAGCCCGCAGGGGAGTCAGCCCCAGCATTTT. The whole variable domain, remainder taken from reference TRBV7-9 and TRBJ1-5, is DTGVSQNPRHKITKRGQNVTFRCDPISEHNRLYWYRQTLGQGPEFLTYFQNEAQLEKSRLLSDRFSAERPKGSFSTLEIQRTEQGDSAMYLCASSPQGSQPQHFGDGTRLSIL.

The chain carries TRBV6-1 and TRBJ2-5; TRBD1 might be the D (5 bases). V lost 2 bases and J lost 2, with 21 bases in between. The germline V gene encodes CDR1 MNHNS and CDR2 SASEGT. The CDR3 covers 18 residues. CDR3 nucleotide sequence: TGTGCCAGCAGTGAATTAATTAAGTCGACAGACAGTCAAGAGACCCAGTACTTC. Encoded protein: CASSELIKSTDSQETQYF.

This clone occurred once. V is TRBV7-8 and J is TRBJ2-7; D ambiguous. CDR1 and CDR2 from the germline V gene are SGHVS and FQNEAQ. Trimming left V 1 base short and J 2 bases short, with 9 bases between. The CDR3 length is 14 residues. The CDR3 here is CASSLVAGTYEQYF. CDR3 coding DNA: TGTGCCAGCAGCTTAGTCGCAGGAACCTACGAGCAGTACTTC.